The T cell receptor beta chain under discussion was sequenced for a study of blood T cell repertoires in COVID-19. Across the study: The United States, Italy and Spain provided the acute and convalescent COVID-19 samples. PBMCs, B-cell-depleted T cells, or T cells were the source of the cDNA or gDNA that made up the material.

Germline CDR1 SGHRS, CDR2 YFSETQ. The CDR3 totals 17 residues. V was clipped by 2 bases and J by 4 bases, with 21 bases between them. Libraries were prepared by immunoSEQ multiplex PCR; TCRdb keeps only in-frame clonotypes and omits some of them. The sample lists approximately 270,000 clones; 85% to 90% were seen once. The participants were between roughly 18 and 100 years old and came from about two dozen US areas. The sample consisted of PBMCs or T cells enriched from blood (not recorded which). The chain couples TRBV5-1 to TRBJ1-1, with D tentatively TRBD1 (6 bases). This TCR was recovered from a woman aged 25 to 45 with acute COVID-19. CDR3: CASSLNSGTSSSTEAFF. The CDR3 DNA is TGCGCCAGCAGCTTAAACTCCGGGACATCGTCCTCCACTGAAGCTTTCTTT. The variable domain in full, completed from reference TRBV5-1 and TRBJ1-1, reads KAGVTQTPRYLIKTRGQQVTLSCSPISGHRSVSWYQQTPGQGLQFLFEYFSETQRNKGNFPGRFSGRQFSNSRSEMNVSTLELGDSALYLCASSLNSGTSSSTEAFFGQGTRLTVV.